The 15 T cell receptor beta chains reported below all come from one sample, sequenced in a study of control samples from healthy donors and cancer patients. Sequencing used immunoSEQ multiplex PCR; TCRdb keeps in-frame clones, though not all of them. Of some 160,000 clones in the sample, roughly 94% were seen once. The sequenced material came from blood. The source of these receptors is a middle-aged woman in good health.

The CDR3 sequence: CASSPRLSTDTQYF. For the CDR3, the DNA is TGTGCCAGCAGCCCACGCCTGAGCACAGATACGCAGTATTTT. The rearrangement joins TRBV11-2 to TRBJ2-3, with D unresolved. Trimming took 5 bases from V and 0 from J, leaving 9 bases between them. Per the germline V gene, CDR1 is SGHAT and CDR2 is FQNNGV. CDR3 length: 14 amino acids.

The rearrangement joins TRBV7-2 to TRBJ1-1, with D unclear. The CDR3 contains 13 residues. Trimming pared 3 bases from V and 0 bases from J, leaving 5 bases between. Germline V lookup: CDR1 SGHTA, CDR2 FQGNSA. CDR3 in amino acids: CASSFRMNTEAFF. CDR3 sequence (DNA): TGTGCCAGCAGCTTCAGGATGAACACTGAAGCTTTCTTT.

The chain combines TRBV25-1 with TRBJ2-5; maybe TRBD2 (6 bases). The germline gives CDR1 MGHDK, CDR2 SYGVNS. The CDR3 has 12 amino acids. V lost 6 bases, J lost 4 bases, and 9 bases lay in between. The CDR3 reads CASRVGGETQYF. Written as DNA, the CDR3 is TGTGCCAGCAGGGTGGGAGGAGAGACCCAGTACTTC.

This chain links TRBV19 with TRBJ1-5; D gene ambiguous. Looked up from germline, CDR1 is LNHDA and CDR2 is SQIVND (reference sequence). This CDR3 has 13 amino acids. The ends were cut back, 0 bases at V and 6 bases at J, with 6 bases in the middle. CDR3 bases: TGTGCCAGTAGTATAGATCGAGGTCAGCCCCAGCATTTT. As protein: CASSIDRGQPQHF.

The chain uses TRBV5-6 and TRBJ1-6; no definite D call. With 2 bases removed from V and 6 bases from J, the gap between germline ends came to 12 bases. The CDR3 totals 15 residues. The germline V gene has CDR1 SGHDT and CDR2 YYEEEE. The CDR3 bases are TGTGCCAGCAGCTTCCGGCTAATCCCTAATTCACCCCTCCACTTT. This gives the protein CASSFRLIPNSPLHF.

V is TRBV7-8 and J is TRBJ1-1; 12 nucleotides match TRBD1. Germline V gene data show CDR1 as SGHVS and CDR2 as FQNEAQ. The V segment lost 5 bases and the J segment 4 bases; nucleotides outside the gene matches: 5. The CDR3 is made up of 15 amino acids. As DNA, the CDR3 is TGTGCCAGCAGCCGGGACAGGGGGCCCGGCACTGAAGCTTTCTTT. This translates into CASSRDRGPGTEAFF.

Of note for this clone: This same CDR3 is encoded by further DNA sequences in the sample. The chain combines TRBV18 with TRBJ2-6; no clear D. Trimming removed 1 base at V and 1 base at J, with 5 bases between. Germline CDR1 reads KGHSH; CDR2 reads LQKENI. The CDR3 is made up of 15 amino acids. In DNA, the CDR3 is TGTGCCAGCTCACCACAAAGATCTGGGGCCAACGTCCTGACTTTC. Its translation: CASSPQRSGANVLTF. Variable domain in full (rest from reference TRBV18 and TRBJ2-6): NAGVMQNPRHLVRRRGQEARLRCSPMKGHSHVYWYRQLPEEGLKFMVYLQKENIIDESGMPKERFSAEFPKEGPSILRIQQVVRGDSAAYFCASSPQRSGANVLTFGAGSRLTVL.

The chain couples TRBV19 to TRBJ1-2; the D gene is possibly TRBD1 (5 bases). V lost 3 bases to trimming and J lost 8 bases, with 16 bases between them. In germline, CDR1 is LNHDA, CDR2 SQIVND (reference sequence). This CDR3 has 14 amino acids. The CDR3 DNA reads TGTGCCAGTAGTATCACGCAGGGCCCCCGCGGCTACACCTTC. Translation: CASSITQGPRGYTF.

This chain links TRBV20-1 with TRBJ1-1, with D possibly TRBD1 on 5 matching bases. This CDR3 is built from 11 residues. The germline V gene encodes CDR1 DFQATT and CDR2 SNEGSKA (reference sequence). DNA for the CDR3: TGCAGGGTCGGGTGGGGGACTGAAGCTTTCTTT. Its translation: CRVGWGTEAFF.

This chain uses TRBV5-1 with TRBJ1-1; 8 bases align to TRBD1. Unmatched junction bases numbered 3, after V lost 2 bases and J lost 0 bases. The CDR3 spans 15 residues. CDR1 and CDR2 from the germline V gene are SGHRS and YFSETQ. CDR3 in amino acids: CASSLRTGMNTEAFF. CDR3 DNA sequence: TGCGCCAGCAGCTTACGGACAGGGATGAACACTGAAGCTTTCTTT.

This clone has just a few counts. The gene calls are TRBV6-2 or TRBV6-3 and TRBJ1-1; 8 bases match TRBD1. The CDR3 contains 15 residues. CDR1 MNHEY and CDR2 SVGEGT come from the germline V gene. J was trimmed by 11 bases and V by 4 bases; bases with no gene match: 15. The CDR3 DNA reads TGTGCCAGCAGTTTTGGGGACAGGAGGCTGTTGGGTGCTTTCTTT. Protein: CASSFGDRRLLGAFF.

V is TRBV5-1 and J is TRBJ2-7; D is unresolved. The germline gives CDR1 SGHRS, CDR2 YFSETQ. CDR3 size: 11 residues. V lost 3 bases to trimming and J lost 3 bases, with 4 bases between them. The CDR3: CASSSYYEQYF. Here the CDR3 DNA reads TGCGCCAGCAGCTCGTACTACGAGCAGTACTTC.

The V gene is TRBV6-6, the J gene TRBJ2-7; D unclear. The CDR3 consists of 11 residues. The germline V gene has CDR1 MNHNY and CDR2 SVGAGI (reference sequence). Trimming cost V 6 bases and J 4 bases, with 7 bases left between them. The CDR3 sequence: CASSVMYEQYF. CDR3 DNA: TGTGCCAGCAGCGTAATGTACGAGCAGTACTTC.

V usage is TRBV18 and J usage is TRBJ1-2; D is uncertain. This CDR3 region has 15 residues. From germline, CDR1 is KGHSH and CDR2 LQKENI. The ends were cut back, 6 bases at V and 0 bases at J, with 14 bases in the middle. The chain's CDR3 is CASSLRPESNYGYTF. CDR3 coding DNA: TGTGCCAGCTCTCTCCGACCTGAATCTAACTATGGCTACACCTTC.

The chain recombines TRBV7-2 with TRBJ1-3, with D unclear. This CDR3 has 15 amino acids. The germline V and J ends were trimmed by 0 bases and 4 bases, with 10 bases remaining between them. The germline V gene has CDR1 SGHTA and CDR2 FQGNSA. In DNA, the CDR3 is TGTGCCAGCAGCTTAGCGATCGGGTCCGGAAACACCATATATTTT. Translation gives CASSLAIGSGNTIYF.